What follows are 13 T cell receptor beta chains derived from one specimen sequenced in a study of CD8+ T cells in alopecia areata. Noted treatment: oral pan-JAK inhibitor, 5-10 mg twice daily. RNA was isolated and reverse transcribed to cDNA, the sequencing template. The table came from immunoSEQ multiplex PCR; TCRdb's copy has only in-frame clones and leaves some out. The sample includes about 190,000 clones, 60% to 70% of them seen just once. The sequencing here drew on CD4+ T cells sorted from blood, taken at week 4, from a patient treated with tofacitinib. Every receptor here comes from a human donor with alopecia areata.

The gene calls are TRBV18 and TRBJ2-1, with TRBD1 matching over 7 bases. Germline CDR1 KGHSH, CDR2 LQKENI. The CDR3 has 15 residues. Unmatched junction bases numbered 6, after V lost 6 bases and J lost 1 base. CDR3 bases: TGTGCCAGCTCTCCCGGGACAGAATCCTACAATGAGCAGTTCTTC. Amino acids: CASSPGTESYNEQFF.

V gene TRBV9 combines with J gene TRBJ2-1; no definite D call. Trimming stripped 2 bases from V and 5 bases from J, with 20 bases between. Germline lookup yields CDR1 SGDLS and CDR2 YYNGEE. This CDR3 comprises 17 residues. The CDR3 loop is CASSVTRALRLHNEQFF. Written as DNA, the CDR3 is TGTGCCAGCAGCGTCACCCGGGCCCTCAGGCTGCACAATGAGCAGTTCTTC.

The CDR3 DNA is TGTGCCAGCAGCTTAATGGAGACCCAGTACTTC. It specifies CASSLMETQYF. The rearrangement links TRBV7-2 to TRBJ2-5; D ambiguous. The CDR3 is 11 residues long. The V gene lost 2 bases and the J gene lost 5 bases, with 3 bases spanning the gap. The germline V gene encodes CDR1 SGHTA and CDR2 FQGNSA.

The DNA for the CDR3 is TGCGCCAGCAGCTTGCTGGGGGCAGGAGATGAGCAGTTCTTC. Translation: CASSLLGAGDEQFF. This rearrangement joins TRBV5-1 to TRBJ2-1, with D perhaps TRBD1 (6 bases). The CDR3 totals 14 residues. Per the germline V gene, CDR1 is SGHRS and CDR2 is YFSETQ. Trimming took 1 base from V and 8 from J, leaving 13 bases between them.

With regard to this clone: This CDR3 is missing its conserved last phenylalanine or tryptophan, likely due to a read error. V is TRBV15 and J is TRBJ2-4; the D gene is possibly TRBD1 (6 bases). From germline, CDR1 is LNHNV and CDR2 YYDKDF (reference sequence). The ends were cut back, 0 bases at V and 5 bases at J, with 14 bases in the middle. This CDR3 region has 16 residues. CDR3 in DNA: TGTGCCACCAGCAGAGATTTCGAGACAGGACAAAACATTCAGTACCTC. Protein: CATSRDFETGQNIQYL.

The CDR3 sequence is CASSLGTSGNYGYTF. CDR3 nucleotides: TGTGCCAGCAGCTTGGGGACAAGCGGGAACTATGGCTACACCTTC. This chain uses TRBV5-4 with TRBJ1-2; possible D gene TRBD1, 5 bases. The CDR3 extends over 15 amino acids. V lost 0 bases and J lost 2, with 11 bases in between. Looked up from germline, CDR1 is SGHNT and CDR2 is YYREEE (reference sequence).

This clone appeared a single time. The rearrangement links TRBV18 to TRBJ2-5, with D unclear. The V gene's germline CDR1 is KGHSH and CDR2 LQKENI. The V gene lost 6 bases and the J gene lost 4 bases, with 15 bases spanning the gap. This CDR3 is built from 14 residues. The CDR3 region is CASSQRVNGETQYF. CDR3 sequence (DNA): TGTGCCAGCTCCCAAAGGGTTAATGGAGAGACCCAGTACTTC.

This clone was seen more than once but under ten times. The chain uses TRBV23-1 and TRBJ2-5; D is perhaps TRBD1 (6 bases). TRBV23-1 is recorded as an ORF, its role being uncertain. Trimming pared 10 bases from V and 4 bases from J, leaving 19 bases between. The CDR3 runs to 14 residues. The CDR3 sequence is CATEPQGPGETQYF. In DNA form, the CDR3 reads TGCGCCACCGAACCACAGGGTCCCGGAGAGACCCAGTACTTC.

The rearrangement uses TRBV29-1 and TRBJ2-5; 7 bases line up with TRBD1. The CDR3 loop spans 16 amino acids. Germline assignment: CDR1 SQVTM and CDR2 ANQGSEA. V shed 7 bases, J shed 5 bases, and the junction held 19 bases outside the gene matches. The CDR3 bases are TGCAGCGCGAGCGGACAGGAGAACACCAAGGGGGAGACCCAGTACTTC. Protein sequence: CSASGQENTKGETQYF.

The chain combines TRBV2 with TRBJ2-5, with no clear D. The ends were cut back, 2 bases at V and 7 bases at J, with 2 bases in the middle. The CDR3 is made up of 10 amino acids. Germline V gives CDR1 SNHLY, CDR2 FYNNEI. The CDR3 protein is CASSEWTQYF. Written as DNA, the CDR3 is TGTGCCAGCAGTGAATGGACCCAGTACTTC.

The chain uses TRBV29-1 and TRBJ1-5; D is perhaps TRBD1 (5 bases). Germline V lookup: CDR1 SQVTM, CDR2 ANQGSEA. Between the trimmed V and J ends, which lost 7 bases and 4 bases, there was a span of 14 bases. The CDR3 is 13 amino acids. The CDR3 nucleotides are TGCAGCGCAATTACGGGGGGAAATCAGCCCCAGCATTTT. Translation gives CSAITGGNQPQHF.

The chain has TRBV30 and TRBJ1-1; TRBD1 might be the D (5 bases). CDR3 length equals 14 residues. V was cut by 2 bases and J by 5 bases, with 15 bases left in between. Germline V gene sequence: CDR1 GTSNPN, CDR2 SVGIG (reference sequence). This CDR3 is CAWSPGTFMTEAFF. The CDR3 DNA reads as TGTGCCTGGAGTCCCGGGACCTTCATGACTGAAGCTTTCTTT.

The CDR3 region has the DNA TGCGCCAGCAGCCCTCAGGGAGGTGACACCGGGGAGCTGTTTTTT. Its translation is CASSPQGGDTGELFF. The genes are TRBV5-1 and TRBJ2-2; maybe TRBD2 (6 bases). V shed 4 bases and J shed 3 bases, with 13 bases lying between them. This CDR3 is built from 15 residues. Looked up from germline, CDR1 is SGHRS and CDR2 is YFSETQ.